This entry is about one T cell receptor beta chain. A universal primer site was created by template switching, with the cDNA bearing unique molecular identifiers. TCRdb re-called the 5' RACE reads with MiXCR, one entry per CDR3 protein. The sample contains 700,000 or so distinct CDR3 sequences, about 20% of which appear only once. Losses at the gene ends were 1 base for V and 9 bases for J; bases not matched to a gene: 6. Per the germline V gene, CDR1 is SGDLS and CDR2 is YYNGEE. This CDR3 comprises 14 residues. The data are from a study of identical twins. This sample was shared with a second study, whose subject was T cells expressing NK-cell markers. Turning to that study: Among CD8+ T cells from roughly six donors, dominant NKG2C+ clonotypes accounted for roughly 1.0-7.0%. There were a few donors in whom these clonotypes also led the CD3+CD56-NKG2C+ fraction. The study left the HCMV specificity of expanded NKG2C+ T cell clones unresolved.

The chain is built from TRBV9 and TRBJ2-1; 8 bases are shared with TRBD2. The sample was PBMCs. The origin of this receptor is a woman under 30 in good health. In DNA form, the CDR3 reads TGTGCCAGCAGCGTAACGGCGGGAGGCAGTGAGCAGTTCTTC. Translated: CASSVTAGGSEQFF. Full variable domain (rest looked up from reference TRBV9 and TRBJ2-1): DSGVTQTPKHLITATGQRVTLRCSPRSGDLSVYWYQQSLDQGLQFLIQYYNGEERAKGNILERFSAQQFPDLHSELNLSSLELGDSALYFCASSVTAGGSEQFFGPGTRLTVL.